One and the same sample provided the 20 T cell receptor beta chains below, sequenced in a study of T cell repertoires in cytomegalovirus infection. Which antigens these TCRs recognize remains unknown. TCRdb reprocessed the reads via MiXCR and lists one record per CDR3 protein. This table has tens of thousands of distinct CDR3 sequences, around 25% appearing once. Source: CD8+ T cells from cultured PBMCs, taken from culture after CMV antigen stimulation. The origin of the receptors is a human donor in good health (CMV status not recorded). Some clones in this sample may be carry-over from other donors' samples.

The chain is built from TRBV7-9 and TRBJ2-7; D might be TRBD1 (6 bases). The CDR3 is made up of 17 amino acids. Germline-derived CDR1 and CDR2 are SEHNR and FQNEAQ (reference sequence). The V end lost 4 bases, the J end lost 3 bases, and 22 bases lay between the germline ends. CDR3 residues: CASSSILEGVMVYEQYF. The CDR3 DNA is TGTGCCAGCAGCTCTATTCTTGAGGGGGTTATGGTCTACGAGCAGTACTTC.

The rearrangement uses TRBV27 and TRBJ2-1, with 9 bases identical to TRBD2. The V and J ends lost 2 bases and 10 bases, in that order; junction bases with no gene match: 9. Germline V gene lookup returns CDR1 MNHEY and CDR2 SMNVEV (reference sequence). This CDR3 contains 15 residues. CDR3 region: CASSLRSGGTGEQFF. The DNA for the CDR3 is TGTGCCAGCAGTTTACGGAGCGGGGGGACCGGAGAGCAGTTCTTC.

This clonotype has only a few counts. DNA of the CDR3: TGTGCCAGCAGCTTAGGGCCATGGGTGAATTCACCCCTCCACTTT. Its translation is CASSLGPWVNSPLHF. The chain joins TRBV13 to TRBJ1-6; D is unresolved. Trimming took 0 bases from V and 7 from J, leaving 10 bases between them. CDR3 size: 15 residues. In germline, CDR1 is PRHDT, CDR2 FYEKMQ (reference sequence).

The CDR3 sequence: CASSSPFRAGVRGNEQFF. The DNA of the CDR3 is TGTGCCAGCAGCTCCCCCTTTCGGGCGGGAGTTCGGGGCAATGAGCAGTTCTTC. This chain links TRBV7-9 with TRBJ2-1; 7 bases agree with TRBD2. V shed 4 bases, J shed 6 bases, and the junction held 18 bases outside the gene matches. Germline V gives CDR1 SEHNR, CDR2 FQNEAQ (reference sequence). CDR3 length equals 18 residues.

This clonotype was counted at least ten times. The chain links TRBV27 to TRBJ2-7; 11 nucleotides align to TRBD1. The ends lost 3 bases at V and 5 bases at J; junction bases unmatched: 12. Germline V gene lookup returns CDR1 MNHEY and CDR2 SMNVEV (reference sequence). There are 17 residues in the CDR3. The CDR3 bases are TGTGCCAGCAGTTTCCAACACACGGACAGGGGGCTCGACGAGCAGTACTTC. Translating gives CASSFQHTDRGLDEQYF.

This clonotype has more than one count but fewer than ten. V usage is TRBV6-6 and J usage is TRBJ1-4; no clear D gene. CDR3 size: 12 residues. Germline V CDR1 and CDR2: MNHNY, SVGAGI (reference sequence). With 6 bases removed from V and 7 bases from J, the gap between germline ends came to 9 bases. CDR3 region: CASSPYAEKLFF. The CDR3 DNA reads as TGTGCCAGCAGCCCGTATGCTGAAAAACTGTTTTTT.

J is TRBJ2-3 and V is TRBV29-1; TRBD1 or TRBD2 may be the D gene (5 bases each). Germline assignment: CDR1 SQVTM and CDR2 ANQGSEA. Trimming shortened V by 0 bases and J by 0 bases, and 7 bases separated the two germline ends. The CDR3 covers 14 residues. The CDR3 loop reads CSVEDGASTDTQYF. CDR3 coding DNA: TGCAGCGTTGAAGACGGGGCTAGCACAGATACGCAGTATTTT.

There are a few counts of this clonotype. CDR3 sequence: CASKFRDKWPYEQYF. As DNA, the CDR3 is TGTGCCAGTAAGTTCCGGGACAAATGGCCCTACGAGCAGTACTTC. J is TRBJ2-7 and V is TRBV19; a weak D match, TRBD1 (6 bases). This CDR3 has 15 amino acids. The germline CDR1 and CDR2 sequences are LNHDA and SQIVND (reference sequence). The V end was cut by 7 bases, the J end by 2 bases, with 18 bases between.

The sample holds a few counts of this clonotype. The chain carries TRBV30 and TRBJ1-5; D is unresolved. V gave up 3 bases and J gave up 1 base, with 13 bases separating them. In germline, CDR1 is GTSNPN, CDR2 SVGIG (reference sequence). The CDR3 loop spans 15 amino acids. CDR3 in DNA: TGTGCCTGGAGCCCTTTGATAAGCAGCAATCAGCCCCAGCATTTT. Protein sequence: CAWSPLISSNQPQHF.

This clonotype was observed many times. The chain carries TRBV7-8 and TRBJ2-3; perhaps TRBD2 as D (6 bases). Germline CDR1 reads SGHVS; CDR2 reads FQNEAQ. Trimming removed 1 base at V and 1 base at J, with 12 bases between. The length of the CDR3 is 16 residues. CDR3 nucleotide sequence: TGTGCCAGCAGCTTAGAGGCGGGGCAGGGCACAGATACGCAGTATTTT. This translates into CASSLEAGQGTDTQYF. Full variable domain (missing parts from reference TRBV7-8 and TRBJ2-3): GAGVSQSPRYKVAKRGQDVALRCDPISGHVSLFWYQQALGQGPEFLTYFQNEAQLDKSGLPSDRFFAERPEGSVSTLKIQRTQQEDSAVYLCASSLEAGQGTDTQYFGPGTRLTVL.

This clonotype was recorded at least ten times. This chain links TRBV19 with TRBJ1-1; TRBD1 is a possible D gene (5 bases). This CDR3 is built from 15 residues. Germline lookup yields CDR1 LNHDA and CDR2 SQIVND (reference sequence). Trimming pared 5 bases from V and 2 bases from J, leaving 15 bases between. DNA of the CDR3: TGTGCCAGTAGTTGGGACCTGGGGGATAACACTGAAGCTTTCTTT. It specifies CASSWDLGDNTEAFF. The entire variable domain, with the rest obtained from reference TRBV19 and TRBJ1-1, is as follows: DGGITQSPKYLFRKEGQNVTLSCEQNLNHDAMYWYRQDPGQGLRLIYYSQIVNDFQKGDIAEGYSVSREKKESFPLTVTSAQKNPTAFYLCASSWDLGDNTEAFFGQGTRLTVV.

This chain links TRBV20-1 with TRBJ2-1; maybe TRBD1 (8 bases). The germline gives CDR1 DFQATT, CDR2 SNEGSKA (reference sequence). The V and J ends lost 3 bases and 7 bases respectively, with 25 bases between them. CDR3 length: 17 residues. Here the CDR3 DNA reads TGCAGTGCTAGGGGTTTTAGACAGGGGAGGGGCGAGAATGAGCAGTTCTTC. It translates to CSARGFRQGRGENEQFF.

In this sample, this clonotype turned up many times. This chain connects TRBV6-5 to TRBJ2-4; 8 positions match TRBD2. This CDR3 is built from 16 residues. The V and J ends lost 6 bases and 1 base, in that order; junction bases with no gene match: 8. Germline V gives CDR1 MNHEY, CDR2 SVGAGI. The CDR3 loop reads CASRGTRGRAKNIQYF. Here the CDR3 DNA reads TGTGCCAGCAGGGGGACTAGGGGCAGGGCCAAAAACATTCAGTACTTC.

This clonotype was detected a few times. This sequence joins TRBV25-1 and TRBJ2-5; D not certain. The germline CDR1 and CDR2 sequences are MGHDK and SYGVNS. Trimming removed 8 bases at V and 1 base at J, with 5 bases between. This CDR3 comprises 11 residues. CDR3 DNA sequence: TGTGCCAGCGGCTTCCAAGAGACCCAGTACTTC. Amino acids: CASGFQETQYF.

This clonotype was counted a few times. This chain uses TRBV7-9 with TRBJ2-5; D not certain. V was clipped by 1 base and J by 5 bases, with 8 bases between them. The CDR3 covers 13 residues. Germline V gene data show CDR1 as SEHNR and CDR2 as FQNEAQ (reference sequence). CDR3 sequence reads: CASSLGTRETQYF. CDR3 nucleotides: TGTGCCAGCAGCTTAGGGACCCGGGAGACCCAGTACTTC.

At least ten counts were recorded for this clonotype. The chain carries TRBV7-2 and TRBJ1-2; 7 bases agree with TRBD1. Losses at the gene ends were 1 base for V and 6 bases for J; bases not matched to a gene: 11. CDR3 length: 16 amino acids. Germline CDR1 and CDR2: SGHTA and FQGNSA. The CDR3 region is CASSLDGVTGVDGYTF. For the CDR3, the DNA is TGTGCCAGCAGCTTAGATGGTGTCACAGGGGTCGATGGCTACACCTTC.

This clonotype showed up many times. This chain connects TRBV7-2 to TRBJ1-2, with TRBD1 matching over 7 bases. The V and J ends lost 1 base and 4 bases, in that order; junction bases with no gene match: 6. CDR1 is SGHTA, CDR2 FQGNSA, per germline. The CDR3 covers 15 residues. CDR3 residues: CASSLGQGYAYGYTF. DNA of the CDR3: TGTGCCAGCAGCTTAGGACAGGGATACGCCTATGGCTACACCTTC.

This sequence joins TRBV5-6 and TRBJ1-5; TRBD1 is a possible D gene (6 bases). This CDR3 has 20 amino acids. Germline V gives CDR1 SGHDT, CDR2 YYEEEE. With 3 bases removed from V and 2 bases from J, the gap between germline ends came to 27 bases. The CDR3 coding sequence is TGTGCCAGCAGCTCCCGGACAGACCCCCTTGGAGTTACGGGCAATCAGCCCCAGCATTTT. Translating it yields CASSSRTDPLGVTGNQPQHF.

V and J are TRBV27 and TRBJ2-2; no clear D. Germline lookup yields CDR1 MNHEY and CDR2 SMNVEV (reference sequence). V was cut by 3 bases and J by 4 bases, with 9 bases left in between. There are 14 residues in the CDR3. CDR3: CASSFNPSTGELFF. The CDR3 DNA sequence: TGTGCCAGCAGTTTTAACCCAAGCACCGGGGAGCTGTTTTTT.

This clonotype was detected many times. The chain joins TRBV7-9 to TRBJ1-1; D ambiguous. CDR1 and CDR2 from the germline V gene are SEHNR and FQNEAQ (reference sequence). V lost 6 bases, J lost 3 bases, and 17 bases lay in between. This CDR3 spans 15 amino acids. The CDR3 DNA is TGTGCCAGCAGTTACCCCGAGGGTATGCACACTGAAGCTTTCTTT. It encodes CASSYPEGMHTEAFF. Looking up the rest from reference TRBV7-9 and TRBJ1-1 gives the full variable domain: DTGVSQNPRHKITKRGQNVTFRCDPISEHNRLYWYRQTLGQGPEFLTYFQNEAQLEKSRLLSDRFSAERPKGSFSTLEIQRTEQGDSAMYLCASSYPEGMHTEAFFGQGTRLTVV.